This T cell receptor (beta chain) is drawn from a study of blood T cell repertoires in COVID-19. TCRdb's table, derived via immunoSEQ multiplex PCR, lists solely in-frame clones and lacks some. The profile shows 150,000 to 200,000 clones, 70% to 90% of them singletons. Losses at the gene ends were 8 bases for V and 8 bases for J; bases not matched to a gene: 3. Germline V gives CDR1 LGHDT, CDR2 YNNKEL (reference sequence). The CDR3 spans 12 residues. The V gene is TRBV3-1 (or the pseudogene TRBV3-2), the J gene TRBJ1-2, with 12 positions matching TRBD1. The sample comprised peripheral blood. The sequence was collected from a woman of 80 years or more in a cohort sampled during active or convalescent COVID-19. CDR3 bases: TGTGCCAGCTGGGACAGGGGGCAAGGCTACACCTTC. This translates into CASWDRGQGYTF.